This TCR beta chain was sequenced in a study of cytomegalovirus exposure and HLA in healthy donors. With 60 Vbeta and 13 Jbeta primers, the PCR was carried out. Using immunoSEQ multiplex PCR, the repertoire was profiled, and TCRdb retains in-frame clones only, with some absent. The sample holds 250,000 to 300,000 clones, about four fifths seen once. This CDR3 comprises 12 residues. Germline V gene lookup returns CDR1 SGHDT and CDR2 YYEEEE. V gave up 4 bases and J gave up 6 bases, with 11 bases separating them. The sequenced sample was PBMCs. The TCR sequence derives from a woman aged 35 to 49 in good health and CMV-seropositive. This sequence joins TRBV5-6 and TRBJ2-7; D is perhaps TRBD1 (6 bases). CDR3 in amino acids: CASSPFRGEQYF. The CDR3 DNA sequence: TGTGCCAGCAGCCCTTTCAGGGGCGAGCAGTACTTC.